Listed below are T cell receptor beta chains from one sample, sequenced in a study of human T cells and chemical hapten exposure. MiXCR was run by TCRdb on the RACE reads, yielding one entry per CDR3 protein. The sample shows more than 65,000 distinct CDR3 sequences, 7% to 8% of them seen only once. The sequenced sample was whole blood, obtained in connection with sensitization to the hapten diphenylcyclopropenone (DPC). These TCRs come from a woman in her 30s with alopecia areata. Some clones in this sample may be carry-over from other donors' samples. CDR3s include the opening cysteine and the closing phenylalanine or tryptophan. Fields, in order: J gene, clone size, V gene, D gene, CDR3 protein, CDR3 DNA. D genes are given only for firm matches. Expanded clones get a size class; other rows say once, few or many, or leave the size out.

j_call: TRBJ1-1; clone_size: many; v_call: TRBV20-1; d_call: .; cdr3_aa: CSASSTVNTEAFF; cdr3_nt: TGCAGTGCTAGTTCGACAGTAAACACTGAAGCTTTCTTT
j_call: TRBJ1-5; clone_size: many; v_call: TRBV10-3; d_call: .; cdr3_aa: CAISEGGQPQHF; cdr3_nt: TGTGCCATCAGTGAGGGGGGTCAGCCCCAGCATTTT
j_call: TRBJ1-2; clone_size: .; v_call: TRBV12-3/TRBV12-4; d_call: .; cdr3_aa: CASSLAGHGGYTF; cdr3_nt: TGTGCCAGCAGTTTAGCGGGGCACGGTGGCTACACCTTC
j_call: TRBJ1-4; clone_size: many; v_call: TRBV6-6; d_call: .; cdr3_aa: CASSPVGQIQKLFF; cdr3_nt: TGTGCCAGCAGTCCTGTCGGACAGATACAAAAACTGTTTTTT
j_call: TRBJ1-4; clone_size: few; v_call: TRBV5-4; d_call: .; cdr3_aa: CASSRGRDEKLFF; cdr3_nt: TGTGCCAGCAGCCGTGGGCGGGATGAAAAACTGTTTTTT
j_call: TRBJ2-7; clone_size: few; v_call: TRBV6-5; d_call: TRBD1; cdr3_aa: CASRRGQGFYEQYF; cdr3_nt: TGTGCCAGCAGAAGAGGACAGGGGTTTTACGAGCAGTACTTC
j_call: TRBJ1-3; clone_size: few; v_call: TRBV3-1; d_call: TRBD1; cdr3_aa: CASRAGGTGNTIYF; cdr3_nt: TGTGCCAGCAGGGCAGGGGGAACTGGAAACACCATATATTTT
j_call: TRBJ2-1; clone_size: many; v_call: TRBV7-3; d_call: .; cdr3_aa: CASSLVGRGWNEQFF; cdr3_nt: TGTGCCAGCAGCCTCGTGGGGCGGGGATGGAATGAGCAGTTCTTC
j_call: TRBJ2-3; clone_size: many; v_call: TRBV6-2/TRBV6-3; d_call: TRBD2; cdr3_aa: CASSYSGGATDTQYF; cdr3_nt: TGTGCCAGCAGTTACTCCGGGGGGGCCACAGATACGCAGTATTTT
j_call: TRBJ2-3; clone_size: many; v_call: TRBV20-1; d_call: .; cdr3_aa: CSAKTADTQYF; cdr3_nt: TGCAGTGCAAAGACAGCCGATACGCAGTATTTT
j_call: TRBJ1-4; clone_size: many; v_call: TRBV18; d_call: .; cdr3_aa: CASSPGEEKLFF; cdr3_nt: TGTGCCAGCTCACCCGGTGAGGAAAAACTGTTTTTT
j_call: TRBJ1-1; clone_size: .; v_call: TRBV12-5; d_call: .; cdr3_aa: CASGGSNTEAFF; cdr3_nt: TGTGCTAGTGGTGGGTCGAACACTGAAGCTTTCTTT
j_call: TRBJ2-1; clone_size: many; v_call: TRBV5-1; d_call: TRBD1; cdr3_aa: CASQKGTGYGYNEQFF; cdr3_nt: TGCGCCAGCCAAAAGGGGACAGGGTACGGATACAATGAGCAGTTCTTC
j_call: TRBJ1-1; clone_size: .; v_call: TRBV5-4; d_call: TRBD1; cdr3_aa: CASSSDRSAEAFF; cdr3_nt: TGTGCCAGCAGCTCGGACAGGAGCGCTGAAGCTTTCTTT
j_call: TRBJ2-1; clone_size: many; v_call: TRBV16; d_call: .; cdr3_aa: CASSHTTGNEQFF; cdr3_nt: TGTGCCAGCAGCCACACTACGGGGAATGAGCAGTTCTTC
j_call: TRBJ1-6; clone_size: many; v_call: TRBV7-9; d_call: .; cdr3_aa: CASSLDQQNSPLHF; cdr3_nt: TGTGCCAGCAGCTTAGATCAGCAGAATTCACCCCTCCACTTT
j_call: TRBJ2-3; clone_size: many; v_call: TRBV2; d_call: TRBD1; cdr3_aa: CASKKTPGTGGQRRTDTQYF; cdr3_nt: TGTGCCAGCAAAAAAACCCCCGGGACAGGGGGCCAGCGACGCACAGATACGCAGTATTTT
j_call: TRBJ2-3; clone_size: few; v_call: TRBV7-2; d_call: TRBD2; cdr3_aa: CASSLGQRGGTDMQYF; cdr3_nt: TGTGCCAGCAGCTTAGGTCAGCGGGGGGGCACAGATATGCAGTATTTT
j_call: TRBJ1-4; clone_size: many; v_call: TRBV2; d_call: .; cdr3_aa: CASSLSGNEKLFF; cdr3_nt: TGTGCCAGCAGTCTTTCGGGAAATGAAAAACTGTTTTTT
j_call: TRBJ1-5; clone_size: .; v_call: TRBV20-1; d_call: TRBD1; cdr3_aa: CSASAGTVQPQHF; cdr3_nt: TGCAGTGCTAGCGCCGGGACAGTTCAGCCCCAGCATTTT
j_call: TRBJ2-3; clone_size: many; v_call: TRBV6-2/TRBV6-3; d_call: .; cdr3_aa: CASSYSEPSTDTQYF; cdr3_nt: TGTGCCAGCAGTTACTCCGAACCCAGCACAGATACGCAGTATTTT
j_call: TRBJ1-6; clone_size: many; v_call: TRBV20-1; d_call: .; cdr3_aa: CSARVLGQGSDSPLHF; cdr3_nt: TGCAGTGCTAGAGTGTTGGGCCAGGGGTCCGATTCACCCCTCCACTTT
j_call: TRBJ2-3; clone_size: .; v_call: TRBV4-1; d_call: .; cdr3_aa: CASSPGRGGDTQYF; cdr3_nt: TGCGCCAGCAGTCCGGGGCGAGGGGGAGATACGCAGTATTTT
j_call: TRBJ1-2; clone_size: .; v_call: TRBV5-4; d_call: .; cdr3_aa: CASSLVGDGFYGYTF; cdr3_nt: TGTGCCAGCAGCCTCGTCGGCGATGGATTCTATGGCTACACCTTC
j_call: TRBJ2-5; clone_size: .; v_call: TRBV21-1; d_call: .; cdr3_aa: CASSKYSSGGQESQYF; cdr3_nt: TGTGCCAGCAGCAAATATTCTAGCGGGGGACAAGAGAGCCAGTACTTC
j_call: TRBJ2-3; clone_size: many; v_call: TRBV7-8; d_call: .; cdr3_aa: CASSFTRYDTQYF; cdr3_nt: TGTGCCAGCAGCTTCACCCGTTACGATACGCAGTATTTT
j_call: TRBJ2-5; clone_size: few; v_call: TRBV2; d_call: .; cdr3_aa: CASRERTDTGETQYF; cdr3_nt: TGTGCCAGCAGAGAAAGGACGGACACAGGAGAGACCCAGTACTTC
j_call: TRBJ1-4; clone_size: .; v_call: TRBV29-1; d_call: .; cdr3_aa: CSVGDPGQAGEKLFF; cdr3_nt: TGCAGCGTTGGGGACCCGGGACAAGCGGGTGAAAAACTGTTTTTT
j_call: TRBJ2-1; clone_size: .; v_call: TRBV12-3/TRBV12-4; d_call: .; cdr3_aa: CASSLRLEQFF; cdr3_nt: TGTGCCAGCAGTTTACGGCTGGAGCAGTTCTTC
j_call: TRBJ2-1; clone_size: few; v_call: TRBV15; d_call: TRBD1; cdr3_aa: CATSNGDRNNEQFF; cdr3_nt: TGTGCCACCAGCAATGGGGACAGGAACAATGAGCAGTTCTTC
j_call: TRBJ2-2; clone_size: few; v_call: TRBV27; d_call: TRBD1; cdr3_aa: CASTRGQVRTGELFF; cdr3_nt: TGTGCCAGCACCCGCGGACAGGTTCGGACCGGGGAGCTGTTTTTT
j_call: TRBJ2-4; clone_size: many; v_call: TRBV6-5; d_call: .; cdr3_aa: CASSYGGQLAKNIQYF; cdr3_nt: TGTGCCAGCAGTTACGGAGGGCAACTAGCCAAAAACATTCAGTACTTC
j_call: TRBJ1-1; clone_size: many; v_call: TRBV29-1; d_call: .; cdr3_aa: CSVPNPEGTEAFF; cdr3_nt: TGCAGCGTTCCTAACCCCGAGGGCACTGAAGCTTTCTTT
j_call: TRBJ1-1; clone_size: few; v_call: TRBV7-2; d_call: .; cdr3_aa: CASSLVSENTEAFF; cdr3_nt: TGTGCCAGCAGCTTAGTATCCGAGAACACTGAAGCTTTCTTT
j_call: TRBJ1-1; clone_size: many; v_call: TRBV20-1; d_call: .; cdr3_aa: CSARPGHMNTEAFF; cdr3_nt: TGCAGTGCTAGACCCGGACATATGAACACTGAAGCTTTCTTT
j_call: TRBJ1-1; clone_size: few; v_call: TRBV12-3/TRBV12-4; d_call: .; cdr3_aa: CASSLQNTEAFF; cdr3_nt: TGTGCCAGCAGTCTACAGAACACTGAAGCTTTCTTT
j_call: TRBJ2-3; clone_size: large; v_call: TRBV5-4; d_call: TRBD2; cdr3_aa: CASSPLAGGATDTQYF; cdr3_nt: TGTGCCAGCAGCCCCCTAGCGGGGGGCGCCACAGATACGCAGTATTTT
j_call: TRBJ1-6; clone_size: .; v_call: TRBV12-3/TRBV12-4; d_call: .; cdr3_aa: CASSLATSSPLHF; cdr3_nt: TGTGCCAGCAGTTTAGCCACCAGTTCACCCCTCCACTTT
j_call: TRBJ1-5; clone_size: many; v_call: TRBV5-1; d_call: .; cdr3_aa: CASSLIPNQPQHF; cdr3_nt: TGCGCCAGCAGCTTGATACCAAATCAGCCCCAGCATTTT
j_call: TRBJ2-1; clone_size: few; v_call: TRBV5-1; d_call: .; cdr3_aa: CASSLGGDNEQFF; cdr3_nt: TGCGCCAGCAGCTTAGGGGGGGACAATGAGCAGTTCTTC
j_call: TRBJ1-1; clone_size: many; v_call: TRBV12-3/TRBV12-4; d_call: .; cdr3_aa: CASSGVVGGTEAFF; cdr3_nt: TGTGCCAGCAGTGGGGTTGTAGGCGGAACTGAAGCTTTCTTT
j_call: TRBJ1-1; clone_size: few; v_call: TRBV27; d_call: .; cdr3_aa: CASSPGGARFVTEAFF; cdr3_nt: TGTGCCAGCAGTCCCGGGGGGGCGCGTTTTGTGACTGAAGCTTTCTTT
j_call: TRBJ1-5; clone_size: many; v_call: TRBV6-1; d_call: .; cdr3_aa: CASSGWGAYQPQHF; cdr3_nt: TGTGCCAGCAGTGGGTGGGGGGCATATCAGCCCCAGCATTTT
j_call: TRBJ2-2; clone_size: many; v_call: TRBV29-1; d_call: .; cdr3_aa: CSVAGAKTNTGELFF; cdr3_nt: TGCAGCGTTGCAGGGGCGAAAACGAACACCGGGGAGCTGTTTTTT
j_call: TRBJ2-3; clone_size: many; v_call: TRBV20-1; d_call: TRBD2; cdr3_aa: CSARSISGGTTDTQYF; cdr3_nt: TGCAGTGCTCGTTCTATCAGCGGGGGGACCACAGATACGCAGTATTTT
j_call: TRBJ2-3; clone_size: many; v_call: TRBV18; d_call: .; cdr3_aa: CASSPTHTDTQYF; cdr3_nt: TGTGCCAGCTCACCCACCCACACAGATACGCAGTATTTT
j_call: TRBJ2-4; clone_size: few; v_call: TRBV10-3; d_call: .; cdr3_aa: CAISDRQGGKNIQYF; cdr3_nt: TGTGCCATCAGTGATAGGCAGGGTGGCAAAAACATTCAGTACTTC
j_call: TRBJ2-7; clone_size: .; v_call: TRBV30; d_call: .; cdr3_aa: CAWSVRGAASYEQYF; cdr3_nt: TGTGCCTGGAGTGTACGAGGGGCGGCTTCCTACGAGCAGTACTTC
j_call: TRBJ2-5; clone_size: many; v_call: TRBV12-3/TRBV12-4; d_call: .; cdr3_aa: CASSYGETQYF; cdr3_nt: TGTGCCAGCAGTTATGGAGAGACCCAGTACTTC
j_call: TRBJ2-3; clone_size: few; v_call: TRBV11-2; d_call: TRBD2; cdr3_aa: CASSLAARLAGVDTQYF; cdr3_nt: TGTGCCAGCAGCTTAGCTGCTCGACTAGCGGGTGTGGATACGCAGTATTTT
j_call: TRBJ2-3; clone_size: many; v_call: TRBV6-4; d_call: .; cdr3_aa: CASSDSIQGGGADTQYF; cdr3_nt: TGTGCCAGCAGTGACTCCATACAGGGAGGGGGGGCAGATACGCAGTATTTT